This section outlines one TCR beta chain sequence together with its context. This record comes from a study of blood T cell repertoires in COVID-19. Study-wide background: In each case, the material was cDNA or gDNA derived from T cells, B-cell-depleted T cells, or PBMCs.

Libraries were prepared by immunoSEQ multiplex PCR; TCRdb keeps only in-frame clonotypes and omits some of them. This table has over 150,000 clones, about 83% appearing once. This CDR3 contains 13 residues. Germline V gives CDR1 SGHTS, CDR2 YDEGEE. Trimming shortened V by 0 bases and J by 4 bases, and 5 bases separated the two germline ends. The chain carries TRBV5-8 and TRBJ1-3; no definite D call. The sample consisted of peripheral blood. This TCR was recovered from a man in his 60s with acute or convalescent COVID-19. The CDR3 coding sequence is TGTGCCAGCAGCTTGGCCCCGGGAAACACCATATATTTT. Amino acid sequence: CASSLAPGNTIYF.